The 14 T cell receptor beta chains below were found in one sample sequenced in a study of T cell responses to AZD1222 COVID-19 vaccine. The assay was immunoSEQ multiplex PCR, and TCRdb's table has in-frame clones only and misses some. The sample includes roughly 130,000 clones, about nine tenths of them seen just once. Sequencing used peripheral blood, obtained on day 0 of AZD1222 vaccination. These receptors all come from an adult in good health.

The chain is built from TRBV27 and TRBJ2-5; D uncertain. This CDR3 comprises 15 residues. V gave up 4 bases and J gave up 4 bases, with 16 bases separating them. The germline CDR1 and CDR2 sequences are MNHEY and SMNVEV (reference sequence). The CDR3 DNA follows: TGTGCCAGCAGTTCTGGGGTCAGTTCCATAGAGACCCAGTACTTC. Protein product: CASSSGVSSIETQYF.

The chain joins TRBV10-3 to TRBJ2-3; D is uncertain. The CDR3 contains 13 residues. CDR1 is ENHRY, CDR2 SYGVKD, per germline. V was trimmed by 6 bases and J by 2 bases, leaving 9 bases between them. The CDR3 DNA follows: TGTGCCATCAGCCAAAACCCCACAGATACGCAGTATTTT. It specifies CAISQNPTDTQYF.

In DNA form, the CDR3 reads TGCAGCGGGGGACAGTTCATGAACACTGAAGCTTTCTTT. This sequence encodes CSGGQFMNTEAFF. The chain joins TRBV29-1 to TRBJ1-1; TRBD1 aligns across 7 bases. The CDR3 runs 13 residues. Germline lookup yields CDR1 SQVTM and CDR2 ANQGSEA. Trimming removed 7 bases from V and 0 bases from J; junction bases left unmatched: 5.

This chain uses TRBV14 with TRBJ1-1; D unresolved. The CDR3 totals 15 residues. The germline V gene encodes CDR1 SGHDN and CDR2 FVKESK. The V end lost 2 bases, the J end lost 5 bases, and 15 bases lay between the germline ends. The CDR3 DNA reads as TGTGCCAGCAGCCAATACAATGCGGTTCGAACTGAAGCTTTCTTT. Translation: CASSQYNAVRTEAFF. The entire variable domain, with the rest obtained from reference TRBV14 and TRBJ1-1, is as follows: EAGVTQFPSHSVIEKGQTVTLRCDPISGHDNLYWYRRVMGKEIKFLLHFVKESKQDESGMPNNRFLAERTGGTYSTLKVQPAELEDSGVYFCASSQYNAVRTEAFFGQGTRLTVV.

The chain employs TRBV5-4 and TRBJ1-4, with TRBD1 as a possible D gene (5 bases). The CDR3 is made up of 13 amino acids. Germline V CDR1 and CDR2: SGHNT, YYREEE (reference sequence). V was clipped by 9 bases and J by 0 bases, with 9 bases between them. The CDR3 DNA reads TGTGCCACCGGGACGGCAACTAATGAAAAACTGTTTTTT. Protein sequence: CATGTATNEKLFF.

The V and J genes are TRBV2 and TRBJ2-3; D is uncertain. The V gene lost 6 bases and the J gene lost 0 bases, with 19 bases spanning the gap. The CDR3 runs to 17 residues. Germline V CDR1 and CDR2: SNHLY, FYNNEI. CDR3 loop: CASRPRLRRISTDTQYF. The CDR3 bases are TGTGCCAGCAGACCGAGATTGAGGCGGATTAGCACAGATACGCAGTATTTT.

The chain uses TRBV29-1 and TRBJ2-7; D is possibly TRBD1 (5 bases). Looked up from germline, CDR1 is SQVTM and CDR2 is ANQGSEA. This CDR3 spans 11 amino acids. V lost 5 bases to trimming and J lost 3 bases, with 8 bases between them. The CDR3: CSVKQGYEQYF. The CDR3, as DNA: TGCAGCGTTAAGCAGGGCTACGAGCAGTACTTC.

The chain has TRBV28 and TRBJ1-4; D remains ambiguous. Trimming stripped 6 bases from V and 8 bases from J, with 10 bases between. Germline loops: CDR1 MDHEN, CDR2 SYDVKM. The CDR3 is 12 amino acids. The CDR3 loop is CASRAGPEKLFF. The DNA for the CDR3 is TGTGCCAGCAGGGCAGGACCCGAAAAACTGTTTTTT.

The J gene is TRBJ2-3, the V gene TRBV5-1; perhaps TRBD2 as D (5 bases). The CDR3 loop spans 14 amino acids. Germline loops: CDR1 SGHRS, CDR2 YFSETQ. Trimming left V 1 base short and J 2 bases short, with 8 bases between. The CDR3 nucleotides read TGCGCCAGCAGCTTGCAACTAGACACAGATACGCAGTATTTT. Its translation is CASSLQLDTDTQYF.

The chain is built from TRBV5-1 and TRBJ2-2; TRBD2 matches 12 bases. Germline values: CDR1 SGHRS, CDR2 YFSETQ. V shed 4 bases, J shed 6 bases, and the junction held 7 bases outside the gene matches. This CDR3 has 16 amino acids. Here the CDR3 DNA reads TGCGCCAGCAGCCCCCTAGCGGGGGGGAGGGCCGGGGAGCTGTTTTTT. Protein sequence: CASSPLAGGRAGELFF. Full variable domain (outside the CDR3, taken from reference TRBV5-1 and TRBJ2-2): KAGVTQTPRYLIKTRGQQVTLSCSPISGHRSVSWYQQTPGQGLQFLFEYFSETQRNKGNFPGRFSGRQFSNSRSEMNVSTLELGDSALYLCASSPLAGGRAGELFFGEGSRLTVL.

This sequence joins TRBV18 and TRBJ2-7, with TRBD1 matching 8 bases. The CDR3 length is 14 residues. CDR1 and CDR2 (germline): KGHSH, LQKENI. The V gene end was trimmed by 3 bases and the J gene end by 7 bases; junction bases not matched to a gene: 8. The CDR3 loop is CASSPPGRGQEQYF. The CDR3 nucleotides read TGTGCCAGCTCACCCCCGGGCAGGGGGCAGGAGCAGTACTTC.

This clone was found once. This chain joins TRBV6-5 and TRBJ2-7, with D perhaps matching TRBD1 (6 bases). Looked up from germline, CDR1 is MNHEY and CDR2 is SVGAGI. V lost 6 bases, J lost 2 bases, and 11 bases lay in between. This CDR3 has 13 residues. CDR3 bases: TGTGCCAGCAGCGCGGACAGACCCTACGAGCAGTACTTC. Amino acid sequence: CASSADRPYEQYF.

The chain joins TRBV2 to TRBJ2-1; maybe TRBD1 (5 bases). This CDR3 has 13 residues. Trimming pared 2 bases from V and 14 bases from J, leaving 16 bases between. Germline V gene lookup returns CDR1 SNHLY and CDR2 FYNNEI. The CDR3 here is CASSEKARVKKFF. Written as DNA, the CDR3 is TGTGCCAGCAGTGAAAAGGCCAGGGTGAAGAAGTTCTTC.

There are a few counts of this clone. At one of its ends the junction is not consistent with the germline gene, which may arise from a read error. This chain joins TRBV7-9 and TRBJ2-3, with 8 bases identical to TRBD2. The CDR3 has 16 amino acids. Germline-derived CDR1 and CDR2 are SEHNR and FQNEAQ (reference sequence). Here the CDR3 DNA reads TGTGCCAGCAGCCTAGCCCTGCGGGAGGGCACAGATACGCAGTATTTT. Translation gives CASSLALREGTDTQYF.